These T cell receptor beta chains were read from a single sample in a study of CD8 T cells in ankylosing spondylitis. TCRdb passed the 5' RACE reads through MiXCR, listing each CDR3 protein once. The profile shows a few hundred thousand distinct CDR3 sequences, roughly 8% of them singletons. What was sequenced was blood, either unsorted or a sorted T cell fraction (not recorded which). All receptors derive from a male donor with ankylosing spondylitis. Each CDR3 is given with its conserved first and last residue. D genes are given only for firm matches. Size values are once, few and many counts, or a class for expanded clones, and some rows have none.

few	TRBV12-3/TRBV12-4	TRBJ1-3	-	CASRGTASGNTIYF	TGTGCCAGCAGGGGAACAGCCTCTGGAAACACCATATATTTT
-	TRBV28	TRBJ2-7	TRBD1	CASSPLPGGLGEQYF	TGTGCCAGCAGTCCCCTCCCAGGGGGCCTGGGGGAGCAGTACTTC
-	TRBV5-1	TRBJ1-1	-	CASSRELLNTEAFF	TGCGCCAGCAGCCGAGAACTCCTGAATACTGAAGCTTTCTTT
-	TRBV6-1	TRBJ2-2	-	CASRPFRGVTGELFF	TGTGCCAGCAGGCCTTTCAGGGGTGTCACCGGGGAGCTGTTTTTT
many	TRBV11-1	TRBJ2-1	-	CASIEYGRRDLNDYEQFF	TGTGCCAGCATCGAATACGGGCGGCGGGACCTGAACGATTATGAGCAGTTCTTC
many	TRBV5-1	TRBJ2-1	-	CASSLIPGPYNEQFF	TGCGCCAGCAGCCTGATACCAGGGCCCTACAATGAGCAGTTCTTC
many	TRBV29-1	TRBJ2-3	-	CSVGAGVGDTQYF	TGCAGCGTTGGGGCAGGGGTAGGAGATACGCAGTATTTT
few	TRBV9	TRBJ2-1	-	CASSAGGGSYNEQFF	TGTGCCAGCAGCGCCGGTGGGGGCTCCTACAATGAGCAGTTCTTC
-	TRBV29-1	TRBJ1-1	TRBD1	CSVNRGNTEAFF	TGCAGCGTCAACAGGGGGAACACTGAAGCTTTCTTT
few	TRBV7-6	TRBJ2-2	TRBD2	CASSLVASGVTTGELFF	TGTGCCAGCAGCTTAGTGGCTAGCGGGGTGACTACCGGGGAGCTGTTTTTT
-	TRBV6-1	TRBJ2-7	-	CASRSPRGTGYEQYF	TGTGCCAGCAGAAGCCCCAGGGGAACGGGCTACGAGCAGTACTTC
few	TRBV5-1	TRBJ2-3	TRBD1	CASSFRDRTEDTQYF	TGCGCCAGCAGCTTCCGGGACAGGACGGAAGATACGCAGTATTTT
-	TRBV27	TRBJ2-7	-	CASSLYPHNEQYF	TGTGCCAGCAGTTTATATCCCCACAACGAGCAGTACTTC
many	TRBV4-2	TRBJ2-3	TRBD2	CASSPTAGVSTDTQYF	TGTGCCAGCAGCCCTACAGCGGGAGTTTCGACAGATACGCAGTATTTT
few	TRBV2	TRBJ2-5	TRBD1	CASSELVTGGRETQYF	TGTGCCAGCAGTGAACTCGTGACAGGGGGCCGGGAGACCCAGTACTTC
few	TRBV9	TRBJ2-1	-	CASSVDPDYNEQFF	TGTGCCAGCAGCGTAGACCCCGACTACAATGAGCAGTTCTTC
-	TRBV5-4	TRBJ2-3	TRBD1	CASRSGTGGTDTQYF	TGTGCCAGCAGATCCGGGACAGGGGGCACAGATACGCAGTATTTT
many	TRBV5-1	TRBJ2-3	-	CASSTEPGSPTDTQYF	TGCGCCAGCAGCACCGAACCAGGGAGCCCCACAGATACGCAGTATTTT
few	TRBV10-2	TRBJ1-6	-	CASSLINSPLHF	TGCGCCAGCAGTTTGATAAATTCACCCCTCCACTTT
few	TRBV12-3/TRBV12-4	TRBJ2-3	-	CASSLRWSAGTDTQYF	TGTGCCAGCAGTTTGCGTTGGAGTGCGGGCACAGATACGCAGTATTTT
-	TRBV7-8	TRBJ1-3	-	CASSLGGGSSGNTIYF	TGTGCCAGCAGCTTAGGGGGAGGGAGCTCTGGAAACACCATATATTTT
-	TRBV7-2	TRBJ2-7	-	CASSLALTEQYF	TGTGCCAGCAGCTTAGCGTTAACTGAGCAGTACTTC